A single T cell receptor beta chain is shown here with its context. This sample was included in a study of CD8 T cells in Susac syndrome. It was with random hexamers that about 0.45 to 1 ug RNA was reverse transcribed. TCR beta CDR3 was amplified by immunoSEQ multiplex PCR. This amplification extended across 54 Vbeta and 13 Jbeta segments. One entry per CDR3 protein results from TCRdb running MiXCR on the immunoSEQ multiplex PCR reads. The sample holds about 130,000 distinct CDR3 sequences, roughly 96% seen once. The CDR3 sequence is 13 residues long. V lost 8 bases, J lost 3 bases, and 10 bases lay in between. Germline assignment: CDR1 MDHEN and CDR2 SYDVKM.

Sequenced material: CD4+ T cells from PBMCs. The chain is built from TRBV28 and TRBJ2-2, with D unclear. This sequence originates from a human donor in good health. DNA for the CDR3: TGTGCCAGCCTTTCGGCCCACACCGGGGAGCTGTTTTTT. Residues: CASLSAHTGELFF.